This T cell receptor beta chain appears in the sequencing data of a study of response to subunit inactivated influenza vaccine. The study, taken as a whole, reports: Each seasonal influenza vaccination, the authors suggested, recruits few new T cells.

This clonotype was detected many times. What it binds is unknown. V lost 3 bases and J 8 bases, leaving 11 bases between the germline ends. The CDR3 covers 13 residues. Germline-derived CDR1 and CDR2 are DFQATT and SNEGSKA (reference sequence). Using its own MiXCR run on the RT-PCR reads, TCRdb lists one record per CDR3 protein. Seen here are some 500,000 distinct CDR3 sequences, under 15% observed once, and the top ten hold around 13%. Source: PBMCs from blood, taken 40 to 50 days after vaccination. The sequence came from a man aged 45-60 years who received an inactivated influenza vaccine. The V call is TRBV20-1, the J call TRBJ1-6, with D possibly TRBD1 on 5 matching bases. The CDR3 region has the DNA TGCAGTGCTAGGAGGGACCTCTATTCACCCCTCCACTTT. As protein: CSARRDLYSPLHF.